This T cell receptor (beta chain) was captured by sequencing in a study of OX40 agonist ivuxolimab in advanced cancers. Overall study: Six ivuxolimab dose levels, 0.01 to 10 mg/kg, were given intravenously every 2 weeks. The dose-escalation group included hepatocellular carcinoma, melanoma, renal cell carcinoma and head and neck cancer.

The CDR3 consists of 19 residues. In germline, CDR1 is MDHEN, CDR2 SYDVKM. The V end lost 2 bases, the J end lost 3 bases, and 24 bases lay between the germline ends. Study observations and caveats: In the expanded peripheral T cells, antigen specificity was never determined.

Assay used: immunoSEQ multiplex PCR; TCRdb lists only in-frame clones, some missing. The data hold 80,000 to 100,000 clones, with more than 85% observed a single time. A note on this clone: Its cognate antigen is unknown.

The chain recombines TRBV28 with TRBJ2-3, with a tentative D call TRBD2 (6 bases). The receptor was derived from an adult with an advanced solid tumor such as melanoma, head and neck, liver or kidney cancer. This material consisted of CD4+ or CD8+ T cells sorted from blood, taken in a trial of the OX40 agonist ivuxolimab. As DNA, the CDR3 is TGTGCCAGCAGTTTAGTGACCGCGGGGTATGGCCGGTGGACAGATACGCAGTATTTT. It specifies CASSLVTAGYGRWTDTQYF.